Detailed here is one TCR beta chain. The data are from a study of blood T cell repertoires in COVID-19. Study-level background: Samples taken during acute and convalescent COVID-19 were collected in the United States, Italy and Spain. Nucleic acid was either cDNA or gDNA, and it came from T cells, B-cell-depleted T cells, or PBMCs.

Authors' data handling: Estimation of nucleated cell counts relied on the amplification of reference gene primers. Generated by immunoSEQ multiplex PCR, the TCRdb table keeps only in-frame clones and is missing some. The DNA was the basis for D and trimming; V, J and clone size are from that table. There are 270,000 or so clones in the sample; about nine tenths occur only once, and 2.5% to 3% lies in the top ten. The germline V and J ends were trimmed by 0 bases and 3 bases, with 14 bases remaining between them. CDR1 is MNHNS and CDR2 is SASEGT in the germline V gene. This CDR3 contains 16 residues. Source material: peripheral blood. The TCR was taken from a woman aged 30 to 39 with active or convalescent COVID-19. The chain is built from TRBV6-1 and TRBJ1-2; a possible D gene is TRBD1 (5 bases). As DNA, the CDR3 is TGTGCCAGCAGTGAAGCGCTTCGGGGGGTTTACTATGGCTACACCTTC. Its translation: CASSEALRGVYYGYTF.